This T cell receptor beta chain was observed in a study of response to subunit inactivated influenza vaccine. This clonotype showed up just a few times. Its antigen is not known. The CDR3 extends over 16 amino acids. Looked up from germline, CDR1 is MGHRA and CDR2 is YSYEKL. Trimming cost V 3 bases and J 6 bases; bases outside gene matches: 12. Each CDR3 protein gets one entry after TCRdb re-called the RT-PCR reads with MiXCR. The sample has 600,000 to 700,000 distinct CDR3 sequences; around 15% are singletons. Overall study findings and caveats: The authors suggested that few new T cells are recruited per seasonal influenza vaccination.

The specimen was PBMCs from blood, collected roughly 15 days before vaccination. The receptor comes from a man between 50 and 59 years old who received an inactivated influenza vaccine. J is TRBJ2-7 and V is TRBV4-1; 9 nucleotides match TRBD1. For the CDR3, the DNA is TGCGCCAGCAGCCACCGACCTGGACAGGGGTTGGGCGAGCAGTACTTC. Translated, it gives CASSHRPGQGLGEQYF.